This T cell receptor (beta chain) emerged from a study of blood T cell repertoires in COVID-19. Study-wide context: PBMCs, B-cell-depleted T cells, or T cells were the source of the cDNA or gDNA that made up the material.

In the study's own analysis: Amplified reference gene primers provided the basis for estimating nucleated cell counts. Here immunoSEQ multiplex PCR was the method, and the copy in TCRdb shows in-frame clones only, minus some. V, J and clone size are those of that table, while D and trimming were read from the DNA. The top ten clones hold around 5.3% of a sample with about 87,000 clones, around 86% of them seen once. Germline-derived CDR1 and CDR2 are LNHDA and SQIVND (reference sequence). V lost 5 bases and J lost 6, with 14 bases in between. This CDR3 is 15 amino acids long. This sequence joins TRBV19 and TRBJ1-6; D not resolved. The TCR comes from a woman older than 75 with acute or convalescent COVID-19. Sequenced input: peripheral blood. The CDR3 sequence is CASSQRETGNSPLHF. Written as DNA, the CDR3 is TGTGCCAGTAGTCAGCGAGAGACGGGTAATTCACCCCTCCACTTT.